This T cell receptor (beta chain) derives from a study of T cell repertoires in cytomegalovirus infection. The sample holds many counts of this clonotype. TCRdb analysed the reads with MiXCR anew, one entry per CDR3 protein. This table holds roughly 280,000 distinct CDR3 sequences, roughly an eighth found once. The CDR3 has 13 residues. The germline gives CDR1 SGHDN, CDR2 FVKESK. Trimming pared 3 bases from V and 7 bases from J, leaving 10 bases between. This clonotype was sampled from a human donor in good health (CMV status not recorded). Some clones in this sample may be carry-over from other donors' samples. Specimen: PBMCs. V and J are TRBV14 and TRBJ2-1; D unclear. CDR3 residues: CASSHFNGNEQFF. The CDR3 nucleotides read TGTGCCAGCAGCCATTTTAACGGGAATGAGCAGTTCTTC.